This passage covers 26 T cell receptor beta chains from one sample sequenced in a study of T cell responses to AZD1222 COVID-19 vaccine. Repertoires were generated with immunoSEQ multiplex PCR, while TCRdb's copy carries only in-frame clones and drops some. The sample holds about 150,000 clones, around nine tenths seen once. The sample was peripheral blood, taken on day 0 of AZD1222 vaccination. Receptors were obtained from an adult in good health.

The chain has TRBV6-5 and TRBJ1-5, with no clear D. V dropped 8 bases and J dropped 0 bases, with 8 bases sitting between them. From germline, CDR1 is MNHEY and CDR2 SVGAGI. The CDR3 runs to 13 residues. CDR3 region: CASGEASNQPQHF. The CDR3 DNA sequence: TGTGCCAGCGGGGAGGCTAGCAATCAGCCCCAGCATTTT.

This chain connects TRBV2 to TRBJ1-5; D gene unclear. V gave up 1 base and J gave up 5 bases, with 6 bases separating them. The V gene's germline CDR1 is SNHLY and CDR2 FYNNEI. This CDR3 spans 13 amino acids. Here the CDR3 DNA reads TGTGCCAGCAGTGAAGGAGGGTATCAGCCCCAGCATTTT. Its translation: CASSEGGYQPQHF.

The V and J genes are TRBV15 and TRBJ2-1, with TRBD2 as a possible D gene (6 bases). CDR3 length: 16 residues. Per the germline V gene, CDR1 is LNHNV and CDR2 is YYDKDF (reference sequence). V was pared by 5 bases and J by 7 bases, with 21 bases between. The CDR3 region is CATSPRSSSARNEQFF. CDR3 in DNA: TGTGCCACCAGCCCCCGGTCGTCTAGCGCGAGAAATGAGCAGTTCTTC.

CDR3 protein: CASSEQTGLVTQYF. CDR3 nucleotides: TGTGCCAGCAGTGAACAGACAGGTTTGGTGACCCAGTACTTC. V usage is TRBV6-1 and J usage is TRBJ2-5; D is perhaps TRBD1 (6 bases). CDR1 and CDR2 from the germline V gene are MNHNS and SASEGT. Trimming took off 2 bases at V and 7 bases at J, with 14 bases between the two ends. The CDR3 covers 14 residues.

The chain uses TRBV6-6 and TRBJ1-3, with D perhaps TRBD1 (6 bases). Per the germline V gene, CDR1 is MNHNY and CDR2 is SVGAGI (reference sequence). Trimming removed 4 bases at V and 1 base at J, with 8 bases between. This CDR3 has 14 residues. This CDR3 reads CASSSGESGNTIYF. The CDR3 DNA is TGTGCCAGCAGTTCAGGGGAATCTGGAAACACCATATATTTT.

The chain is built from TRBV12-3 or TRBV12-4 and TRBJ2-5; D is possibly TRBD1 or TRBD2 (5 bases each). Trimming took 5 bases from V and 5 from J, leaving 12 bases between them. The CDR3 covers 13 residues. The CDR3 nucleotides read TGTGCCAGCAGTGGGACGGGGATGGAGACCCAGTACTTC. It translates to CASSGTGMETQYF.

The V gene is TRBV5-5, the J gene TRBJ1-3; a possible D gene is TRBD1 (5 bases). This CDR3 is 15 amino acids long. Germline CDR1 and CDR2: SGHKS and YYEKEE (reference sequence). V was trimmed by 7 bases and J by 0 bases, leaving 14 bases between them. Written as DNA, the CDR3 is TGTGCCAGCGCCAGCGGGGCCTACTCTGGAAACACCATATATTTT. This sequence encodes CASASGAYSGNTIYF.

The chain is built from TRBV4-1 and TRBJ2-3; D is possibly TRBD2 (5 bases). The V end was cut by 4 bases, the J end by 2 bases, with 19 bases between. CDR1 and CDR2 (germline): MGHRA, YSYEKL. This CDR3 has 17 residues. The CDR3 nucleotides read TGCGCCAGCAGCCCAAGCGGACCCACGCCCCCCACAGATACGCAGTATTTT. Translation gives CASSPSGPTPPTDTQYF.

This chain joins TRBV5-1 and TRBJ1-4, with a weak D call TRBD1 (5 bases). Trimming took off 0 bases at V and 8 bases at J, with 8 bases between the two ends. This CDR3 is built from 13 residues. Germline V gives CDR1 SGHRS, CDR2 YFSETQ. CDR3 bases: TGCGCCAGCAGCTTGGAGGGGTCGGAAAAACTGTTTTTT. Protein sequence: CASSLEGSEKLFF.

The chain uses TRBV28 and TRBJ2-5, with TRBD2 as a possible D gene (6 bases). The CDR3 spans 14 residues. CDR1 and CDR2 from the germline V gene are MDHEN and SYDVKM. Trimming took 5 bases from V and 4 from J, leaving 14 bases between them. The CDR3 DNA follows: TGTGCCAGCAGTCCTAGGACTATACTAGAGACCCAGTACTTC. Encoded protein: CASSPRTILETQYF.

The DNA of the CDR3 is TGTGCCAGCAGCTTGGACAGTCAAGAGGGGTATGGCTACACCTTC. The encoded protein is CASSLDSQEGYGYTF. J is TRBJ1-2 and V is TRBV2; perhaps TRBD1 as D (6 bases). V lost 6 bases to trimming and J lost 5 bases, with 19 bases between them. The CDR3 is 15 residues long. CDR1 SNHLY and CDR2 FYNNEI come from the germline V gene.

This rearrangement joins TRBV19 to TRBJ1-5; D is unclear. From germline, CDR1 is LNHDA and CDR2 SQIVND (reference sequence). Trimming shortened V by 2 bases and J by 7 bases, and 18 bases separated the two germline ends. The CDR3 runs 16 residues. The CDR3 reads CASSILAPPSRQPQHF. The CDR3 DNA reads TGTGCCAGTAGTATATTGGCCCCTCCATCTAGACAGCCCCAGCATTTT. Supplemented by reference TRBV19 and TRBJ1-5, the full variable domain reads DGGITQSPKYLFRKEGQNVTLSCEQNLNHDAMYWYRQDPGQGLRLIYYSQIVNDFQKGDIAEGYSVSREKKESFPLTVTSAQKNPTAFYLCASSILAPPSRQPQHFGDGTRLSIL.

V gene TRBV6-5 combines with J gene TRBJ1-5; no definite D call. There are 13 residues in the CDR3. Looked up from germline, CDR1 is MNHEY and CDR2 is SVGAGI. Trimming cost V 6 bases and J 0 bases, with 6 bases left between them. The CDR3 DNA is TGTGCCAGCAGGCCGAGTAGCAATCAGCCCCAGCATTTT. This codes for CASRPSSNQPQHF.

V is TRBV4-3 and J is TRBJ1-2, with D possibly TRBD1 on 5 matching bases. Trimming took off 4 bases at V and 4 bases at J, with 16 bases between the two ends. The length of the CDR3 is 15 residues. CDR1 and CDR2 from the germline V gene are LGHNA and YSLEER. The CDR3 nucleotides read TGCGCCAGCAGCCCAGCCGGAACGGGGGGCTATGGCTACACCTTC. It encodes CASSPAGTGGYGYTF.

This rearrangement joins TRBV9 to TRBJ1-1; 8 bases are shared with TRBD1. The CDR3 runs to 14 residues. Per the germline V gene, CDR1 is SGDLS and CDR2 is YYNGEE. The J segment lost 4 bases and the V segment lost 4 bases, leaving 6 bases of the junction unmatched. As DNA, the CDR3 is TGTGCCAGCAGCCCCCTAGACAGGGGCACTGAAGCTTTCTTT. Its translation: CASSPLDRGTEAFF.

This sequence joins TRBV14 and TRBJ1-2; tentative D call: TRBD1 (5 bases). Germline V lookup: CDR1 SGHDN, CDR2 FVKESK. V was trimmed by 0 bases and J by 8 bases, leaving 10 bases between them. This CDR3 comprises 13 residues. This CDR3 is CASSQEQEDGYTF. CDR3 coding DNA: TGTGCCAGCAGCCAAGAACAGGAGGACGGCTACACCTTC.

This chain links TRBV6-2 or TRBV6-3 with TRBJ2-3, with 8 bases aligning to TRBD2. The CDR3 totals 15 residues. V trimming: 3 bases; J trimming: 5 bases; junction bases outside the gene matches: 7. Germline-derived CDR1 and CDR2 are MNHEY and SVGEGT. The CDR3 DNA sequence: TGTGCCAGCAGTTATAGCTTCGCGGGGGGAGATACGCAGTATTTT. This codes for CASSYSFAGGDTQYF.

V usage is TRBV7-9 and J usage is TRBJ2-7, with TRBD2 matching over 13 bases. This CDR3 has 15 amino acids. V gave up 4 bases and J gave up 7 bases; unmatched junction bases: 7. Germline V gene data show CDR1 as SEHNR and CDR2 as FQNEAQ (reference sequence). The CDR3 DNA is TGTGCCAGCAGCTCTGGACTAGCGGGAGAGTTGGAGCAGTACTTC. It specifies CASSSGLAGELEQYF.

The CDR3 DNA follows: TGTGCCAGCAGCTTAGCGACAGTCAGCTCCTACGAGCAGTACTTC. Encoded protein: CASSLATVSSYEQYF. This chain joins TRBV7-2 and TRBJ2-7; D is possibly TRBD1 (5 bases). This CDR3 is 15 amino acids long. The V end lost 0 bases, the J end lost 0 bases, and 9 bases lay between the germline ends. Germline V CDR1 and CDR2: SGHTA, FQGNSA.

CDR3 in amino acids: CASSLFRDSYEQYF. The CDR3 bases are TGCGCCAGCAGCTTGTTCCGCGACTCCTACGAGCAGTACTTC. This chain uses TRBV5-1 with TRBJ2-7; D gene uncertain. This CDR3 has 14 residues. The ends were cut back, 1 base at V and 0 bases at J, with 8 bases in the middle. Germline CDR1 SGHRS, CDR2 YFSETQ.

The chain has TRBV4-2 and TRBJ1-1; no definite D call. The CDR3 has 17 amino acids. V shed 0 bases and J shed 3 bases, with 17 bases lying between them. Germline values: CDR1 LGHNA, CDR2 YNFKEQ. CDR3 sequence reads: CASSQEVWASKDTEAFF. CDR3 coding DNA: TGTGCCAGCAGCCAAGAGGTGTGGGCCAGTAAGGACACTGAAGCTTTCTTT.

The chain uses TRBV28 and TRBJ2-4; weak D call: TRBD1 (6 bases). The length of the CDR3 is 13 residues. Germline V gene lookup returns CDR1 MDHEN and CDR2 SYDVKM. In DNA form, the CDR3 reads TGTGCATCGTTAACCCTAGGACAGAACATTCAGTACTTC. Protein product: CASLTLGQNIQYF.

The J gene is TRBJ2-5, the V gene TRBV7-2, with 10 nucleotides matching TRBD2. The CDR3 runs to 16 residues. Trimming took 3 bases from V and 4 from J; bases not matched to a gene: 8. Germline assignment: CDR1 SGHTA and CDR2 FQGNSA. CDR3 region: CASSLLAGAFGETQYF. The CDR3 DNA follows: TGTGCCAGCAGCTTGCTAGCGGGGGCCTTCGGAGAGACCCAGTACTTC. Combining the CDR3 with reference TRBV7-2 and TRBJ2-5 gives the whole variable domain GAGVSQSPSNKVTEKGKDVELRCDPISGHTALYWYRQSLGQGLEFLIYFQGNSAPDKSGLPSDRFSAERTGGSVSTLTIQRTQQEDSAVYLCASSLLAGAFGETQYFGPGTRLLVL.

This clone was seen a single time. The CDR3 loop reads CASSPGLASNEQFF. CDR3 nucleotide sequence: TGTGCCAGCAGCCCGGGACTAGCGTCTAATGAGCAGTTCTTC. This chain connects TRBV7-3 to TRBJ2-1; 10 positions agree with TRBD2. CDR3 length: 14 amino acids. Losses at the gene ends were 5 bases for V and 7 bases for J; bases not matched to a gene: 5. CDR1 is SGHTA and CDR2 is FQGTGA in the germline V gene.

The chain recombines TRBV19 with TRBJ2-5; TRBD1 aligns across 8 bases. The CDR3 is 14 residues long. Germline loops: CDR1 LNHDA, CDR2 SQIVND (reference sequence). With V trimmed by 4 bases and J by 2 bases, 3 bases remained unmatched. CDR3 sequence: CASSKQGGQETQYF. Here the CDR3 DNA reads TGTGCCAGTAGTAAACAGGGGGGTCAAGAGACCCAGTACTTC.

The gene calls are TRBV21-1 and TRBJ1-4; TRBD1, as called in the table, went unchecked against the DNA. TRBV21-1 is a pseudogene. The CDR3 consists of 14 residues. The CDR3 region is CASRGQGPAEKLFF. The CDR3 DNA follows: TGTGCCAGCAGGGGACAGGGGCCCGCTGAAAAACTGTTTTTT.